Below, 23 T cell receptor beta chains from the same sample are listed, as sequenced in a study of OX40 agonist ivuxolimab in advanced cancers. The protocol used for the library was the immunoSEQ multiplex PCR assay. Held by TCRdb, this immuneACCESS table contains in-frame sequences only and omits some clones. Under half of the omission traces to an unresolved V gene where checked; the cause of the rest is unknown. The sample includes over 65,000 clones, with about 86% observed a single time. The top ten clonotypes cover under 7.5% of the sample. Sample: CD4+ or CD8+ T cells sorted from blood, taken in a trial of the OX40 agonist ivuxolimab. The origin of the receptors is an adult with an advanced solid tumor such as melanoma, head and neck, liver or kidney cancer.

The rearrangement links TRBV6-1 to TRBJ1-2; 8 bases agree with TRBD1. The germline V gene encodes CDR1 MNHNS and CDR2 SASEGT. This CDR3 spans 12 amino acids. Trimming at V came to 4 bases and at J to 5 bases, leaving 0 bases not matched to a gene. The CDR3 region is CASSGQGYGYTF. For the CDR3, the DNA is TGTGCCAGCAGTGGACAGGGGTATGGCTACACCTTC.

The V gene is TRBV4-3, the J gene TRBJ2-7, with D hard to call. Trimming removed 0 bases at V and 4 bases at J, with 1 base between. The CDR3 has 11 residues. Germline CDR1 reads LGHNA; CDR2 reads YSLEER. DNA for the CDR3: TGCGCCAGCAGCCAAGATTACGAGCAGTACTTC. Its translation: CASSQDYEQYF.

The chain recombines TRBV6-6 with TRBJ2-1; D possibly matches TRBD1 or TRBD2 (5 bases each). The CDR3 spans 14 residues. The V gene lost 6 bases and the J gene lost 6 bases, with 15 bases spanning the gap. Germline assignment: CDR1 MNHNY and CDR2 SVGAGI (reference sequence). The DNA for the CDR3 is TGTGCCAGCAGCCAGGACGGGACCTCCAATGAGCAGTTCTTC. Translation: CASSQDGTSNEQFF.

This clone was observed a handful of times. The chain uses TRBV5-6 and TRBJ1-1, with 7 bases fitting TRBD1. The CDR3 extends over 16 amino acids. Losses at the gene ends were 0 bases for V and 4 bases for J; bases not matched to a gene: 9. Germline V gene lookup returns CDR1 SGHDT and CDR2 YYEEEE. CDR3 amino acids: CASSLGQGYWITEAFF. CDR3 nucleotide sequence: TGTGCCAGCAGCTTGGGACAGGGCTATTGGATCACTGAAGCTTTCTTT.

The rearrangement uses TRBV4-1 and TRBJ2-7; 8 nucleotides line up with TRBD2. CDR1 is MGHRA and CDR2 is YSYEKL in the germline V gene. V was pared by 3 bases and J by 1 base, with 5 bases of the junction left unmatched. CDR3 length equals 15 residues. The CDR3 DNA is TGCGCCAGCAGCCAGATTAGCGGGGCGTCCTACGAGCAGTACTTC. It codes for CASSQISGASYEQYF.

V gene TRBV5-4 combines with J gene TRBJ1-2, with a possible D match to TRBD1 (6 bases). The CDR3 runs to 13 residues. CDR1 and CDR2 (germline): SGHNT, YYREEE (reference sequence). V shed 0 bases and J shed 7 bases, with 10 bases lying between them. CDR3 sequence: CASSLESGVGYTF. As DNA, the CDR3 is TGTGCCAGCAGCTTGGAGTCAGGGGTTGGCTACACCTTC.

The chain recombines TRBV14 with TRBJ1-2; D call uncertain. Germline CDR1 reads SGHDN; CDR2 reads FVKESK. The CDR3 covers 16 residues. Deletions cut 1 base from V and 4 bases from J, with 16 bases between. CDR3 protein: CASSQGAVGSRYGYTF. The DNA of the CDR3 is TGTGCCAGCAGCCAAGGCGCTGTGGGGAGTCGCTATGGCTACACCTTC.

This sequence joins TRBV7-3 and TRBJ2-1; TRBD2 is a possible D gene (7 bases). The CDR3 has 16 amino acids. The ends were cut back, 5 bases at V and 10 bases at J, with 24 bases in the middle. The germline V gene has CDR1 SGHTA and CDR2 FQGTGA. In nucleotides, the CDR3 is TGTGCCAGCAGCCCTGAACCGGGACTAAGGGGGAACGAGCAGTTCTTC. This gives the protein CASSPEPGLRGNEQFF.

The genes are TRBV19 and TRBJ1-5; D unclear. CDR3 length: 17 amino acids. The germline gives CDR1 LNHDA, CDR2 SQIVND (reference sequence). V was shortened by 5 bases and J by 2 bases, with 19 bases between the two germline ends. This chain's CDR3 is CASSPKGSGRGNQPQHF. DNA of the CDR3: TGTGCCAGTAGTCCGAAGGGATCTGGGAGGGGCAATCAGCCCCAGCATTTT.

V usage is TRBV7-9 and J usage is TRBJ1-2, with a weak D call TRBD1 (5 bases). The CDR3 is made up of 14 amino acids. CDR1 SEHNR and CDR2 FQNEAQ come from the germline V gene (reference sequence). V dropped 5 bases and J dropped 4 bases, with 14 bases sitting between them. Here the CDR3 reads CASSPIDSLYGYTF. CDR3 coding DNA: TGTGCCAGCAGCCCCATCGACAGCCTCTATGGCTACACCTTC.

This clone turned up a few times. The CDR3 protein is CASSLRQNTEAFF. The CDR3 nucleotides are TGTGCCAGCAGCTTGAGACAGAACACTGAAGCTTTCTTT. The genes are TRBV7-2 and TRBJ1-1; unclear D gene. The CDR3 consists of 13 residues. V lost 3 bases, J lost 1 base, and 6 bases lay in between. CDR1 and CDR2 (germline): SGHTA, FQGNSA.

This clone was observed a handful of times. V is TRBV15 and J is TRBJ1-1; D is unresolved. V was pared by 6 bases and J by 1 base, with 9 bases between. The length of the CDR3 is 13 residues. CDR1 and CDR2 from the germline V gene are LNHNV and YYDKDF (reference sequence). In nucleotides, the CDR3 is TGTGCCACCAGTATTCAAAGGAACACTGAAGCTTTCTTT. This sequence encodes CATSIQRNTEAFF.

V usage is TRBV11-3 and J usage is TRBJ1-3; D is possibly TRBD1 (5 bases). Germline CDR1 reads SGHNT; CDR2 reads YENEEA. CDR3 length: 15 residues. V was shortened by 3 bases and J by 3 bases, with 12 bases between the two germline ends. CDR3 loop: CASSLRGGSGNTIYF. CDR3 nucleotide sequence: TGTGCCAGCAGCTTGAGGGGAGGCAGTGGAAACACCATATATTTT.

CDR3 DNA sequence: TGTGCCAGCAGGAAACGAGGGGACACTGAAAAACTGTTTTTT. Translating gives CASRKRGDTEKLFF. V is TRBV7-2 and J is TRBJ1-4; maybe TRBD1 (6 bases). The germline V gene has CDR1 SGHTA and CDR2 FQGNSA. The CDR3 is 14 residues long. Trimming cost V 6 bases and J 7 bases, with 15 bases left between them.

The V gene is TRBV6-4, the J gene TRBJ2-2; 8 positions agree with TRBD1. The length of the CDR3 is 15 residues. V shed 6 bases, J shed 4 bases, and the junction held 7 bases outside the gene matches. Germline V gene lookup returns CDR1 MRHNA and CDR2 SNTAGT. The CDR3 loop reads CASRSGGAGTGELFF. Here the CDR3 DNA reads TGTGCCAGCAGATCAGGGGGCGCGGGCACCGGGGAGCTGTTTTTT.

This rearrangement joins TRBV19 to TRBJ1-3; D gene ambiguous. CDR1 LNHDA and CDR2 SQIVND come from the germline V gene (reference sequence). Trimming removed 3 bases at V and 0 bases at J, with 12 bases between. The CDR3 is 16 amino acids. The CDR3 sequence is CASSIRTGHSGNTIYF. The CDR3 region has the DNA TGTGCCAGTAGTATCCGGACGGGCCACTCTGGAAACACCATATATTTT.

The CDR3 DNA sequence: TGTGCCAGCAGCCAAAAGAATGAGCAGTTCTTC. This codes for CASSQKNEQFF. This chain connects TRBV16 to TRBJ2-1; D is ambiguous. The CDR3 covers 11 residues. The V end was cut by 2 bases, the J end by 7 bases, with 3 bases between. CDR1 and CDR2 (germline): KGHSY, FQNENV.

This chain's CDR3 is CASAPAQGGGTQYF. DNA of the CDR3: TGTGCCAGCGCACCCGCGCAGGGCGGGGGTACCCAGTACTTC. This chain uses TRBV6-5 with TRBJ2-5; 7 positions agree with TRBD2. The CDR3 loop spans 14 amino acids. With 8 bases clipped from V and 8 bases from J, the junction kept 14 bases outside the gene matches. Germline CDR1 and CDR2: MNHEY and SVGAGI.

This clone is a singleton in its sample. This chain uses TRBV5-1 with TRBJ1-1; possibly TRBD1 for D (6 bases). V was trimmed by 7 bases and J by 1 base, leaving 17 bases between them. There are 15 residues in the CDR3. The germline CDR1 and CDR2 sequences are SGHRS and YFSETQ. The CDR3 DNA is TGCGCCAGCGTCCCTAGGGGACATAGGAACACTGAAGCTTTCTTT. Amino acid sequence: CASVPRGHRNTEAFF.

This rearrangement joins TRBV5-4 to TRBJ2-5; 10 bases are a match to TRBD1. The CDR3 runs to 15 residues. V shed 0 bases and J 4 bases; nucleotides not matched to a gene: 3. Germline V gene data show CDR1 as SGHNT and CDR2 as YYREEE (reference sequence). In nucleotides, the CDR3 is TGTGCCAGCAGCTTGGGGACAGGGGGTGTAGAGACCCAGTACTTC. This gives the protein CASSLGTGGVETQYF.

The chain recombines TRBV7-9 with TRBJ1-2; D is undetermined. Germline CDR1 and CDR2: SEHNR and FQNEAQ (reference sequence). The V and J ends lost 5 bases and 0 bases respectively, with 22 bases between them. The CDR3 is made up of 18 amino acids. The CDR3 DNA reads TGTGCCAGCAGCCCCCCCCTGATCCAGCTTTTCACTAACTATGGCTACACCTTC. Protein product: CASSPPLIQLFTNYGYTF.

J is TRBJ2-3 and V is TRBV2, with D unclear. V gave up 2 bases and J gave up 9 bases, with 6 bases separating them. This CDR3 spans 11 amino acids. Germline V lookup: CDR1 SNHLY, CDR2 FYNNEI. CDR3 bases: TGTGCCAGCAGTGAATTGCAAACGCAGTATTTT. It translates to CASSELQTQYF.

V gene TRBV6-1 combines with J gene TRBJ1-3, with D unresolved. V was shortened by 10 bases and J by 0 bases, with 13 bases between the two germline ends. CDR1 is MNHNS, CDR2 SASEGT, per germline. The CDR3 has 14 residues. CDR3 protein: CAILFGSSGNTIYF. Written as DNA, the CDR3 is TGTGCCATCTTGTTTGGGAGCTCTGGAAACACCATATATTTT.